The 10 T cell receptor beta chains in this list originate from one sample, sequenced in a study of CXCR3-negative and CXCR3-positive naive CD8 T cells. Findings and limits, study-wide: TRB CDR3 hydrophobicity was greater in CXCR3-positive naive cells than in CXCR3-negative naive cells.

In preparing the TRB cDNA libraries, 5' RACE with UMI labels was used. TCRdb reprocessed the 5' RACE reads, keeping one entry per CDR3 protein, no DNA. Found here are about 53,000 distinct CDR3 sequences; the top ten clones hold approximately 0.52%. What these receptors recognize is not known. Sequences were obtained from naive CXCR3+ CD8+ T cells from blood. The subset denotes: CD45RO-CCR7+CD27+CD95- naive CD8+ T cells expressing CXCR3 (TNR3+). The receptor set was obtained from a human donor in good health. Some clones in this sample may be carry-over from other donors' samples.

V and J are TRBV7-8 and TRBJ2-7; absent DNA, TCRdb's TRBD1 call cannot be checked. The CDR3 spans 12 residues. In germline, CDR1 is SGHVS, CDR2 FQNEAQ. The CDR3 sequence is CASSFRAHEQYF.

The rearrangement joins TRBV7-9 to TRBJ1-1. The CDR3 extends over 15 amino acids. CDR1 is SEHNR and CDR2 is FQNEAQ in the germline V gene (reference sequence). The CDR3 spells CASSLARGMNTEAFF.

This chain uses TRBV20-1 with TRBJ2-7. CDR1 is DFQATT and CDR2 is SNEGSKA in the germline V gene (reference sequence). The CDR3 sequence is 12 residues long. The CDR3 spells CSARDISTEQYF.

This rearrangement joins TRBV27 to TRBJ2-1; as DNA is missing, the TRBD2 call by TCRdb cannot be tested. This CDR3 has 16 amino acids. Germline V gives CDR1 MNHEY, CDR2 SMNVEV (reference sequence). CDR3 sequence: CASSGIAGQNYNEQFF.

The rearrangement uses TRBV4-3 and TRBJ1-5. The CDR3 extends over 15 amino acids. From germline, CDR1 is LGHNA and CDR2 YSLEER. The CDR3 sequence: CASSQDRAYSQPQHF.

The chain links TRBV9 to TRBJ2-1. The CDR3 length is 13 residues. Germline lookup yields CDR1 SGDLS and CDR2 YYNGEE. The CDR3 loop is CASSVSRYNEQFF.

The chain has TRBV12-3 or TRBV12-4 and TRBJ1-5. The CDR3 length is 14 residues. The CDR3 sequence is CASSLEGTRQPQHF.

The rearrangement uses TRBV5-1 and TRBJ2-7; the TRBD2 assignment by TCRdb is unverifiable without DNA. CDR3 size: 17 residues. The germline V gene encodes CDR1 SGHRS and CDR2 YFSETQ. CDR3 in amino acids: CASSLGSGGFISYEQYF.

The chain employs TRBV2 and TRBJ2-3; the D gene TCRdb calls, TRBD2, cannot be checked with no DNA. Germline assignment: CDR1 SNHLY and CDR2 FYNNEI. CDR3 size: 17 residues. CDR3 sequence reads: CASSEDGRGLGTDTQYF.

V gene TRBV11-2 combines with J gene TRBJ2-3. CDR1 and CDR2 (germline): SGHAT, FQNNGV. The CDR3 is 12 residues long. CDR3 in amino acids: CASRHLTDTQYF.